This entry lists 15 T cell receptor beta chains sequenced from one sample in a study of OX40 agonist ivuxolimab in advanced cancers. Sequencing was performed with immunoSEQ multiplex PCR; in TCRdb, only in-frame clones are kept and a portion is missing. The sample carries fewer than 50,000 clones, more than 85% recorded once. Material: CD4+ or CD8+ T cells sorted from blood, obtained in a trial of the OX40 agonist ivuxolimab. Every receptor here comes from an adult with an advanced solid tumor such as melanoma, head and neck, liver or kidney cancer.

This chain links TRBV11-2 with TRBJ1-4; 7 nucleotides match TRBD1. Germline lookup yields CDR1 SGHAT and CDR2 FQNNGV. Unmatched junction bases numbered 11, after V lost 5 bases and J lost 5 bases. CDR3 size: 16 residues. CDR3 residues: CASSPRTGEVNEKLFF. The CDR3, as DNA: TGTGCCAGCAGCCCCCGAACAGGGGAGGTCAATGAAAAACTGTTTTTT.

CDR3 DNA sequence: TGTGCCAGCAGTCACGACCCGAACACTGAAGCTTTCTTT. Amino acids: CASSHDPNTEAFF. The chain links TRBV6-1 to TRBJ1-1; no definite D call. The CDR3 has 13 amino acids. Germline assignment: CDR1 MNHNS and CDR2 SASEGT. Trimming took 5 bases from V and 1 from J, leaving 8 bases between them.

J is TRBJ2-3 and V is TRBV9; D is possibly TRBD1 or TRBD2 (6 bases each). CDR3 size: 15 residues. CDR1 SGDLS and CDR2 YYNGEE come from the germline V gene. V was pared by 1 base and J by 6 bases, with 15 bases between. The CDR3 DNA sequence: TGTGCCAGCAGCGTAAAGGGGGGATTCGGGGATACGCAGTATTTT. Translation: CASSVKGGFGDTQYF.

In its sample, this clone ranks as medium-sized. The rearrangement joins TRBV2 to TRBJ2-5; 8 bases line up with TRBD2. Unmatched junction bases numbered 8, after V lost 7 bases and J lost 1 base. Germline-derived CDR1 and CDR2 are SNHLY and FYNNEI. CDR3 size: 15 residues. DNA for the CDR3: TGTGCCAGCACCCAGGACAGCGGGAGCCAAGAGACCCAGTACTTC. Amino acids: CASTQDSGSQETQYF.

The rearrangement links TRBV11-2 to TRBJ2-1, with 8 bases fitting TRBD1. Trimming at V came to 1 base and at J to 4 bases, leaving 6 bases not matched to a gene. The CDR3 totals 16 residues. The germline V gene encodes CDR1 SGHAT and CDR2 FQNNGV. CDR3 sequence (DNA): TGTGCCAGCAGCTTAGTGCAGGGGGCCTCGTACAATGAGCAGTTCTTC. As protein: CASSLVQGASYNEQFF.

This chain uses TRBV5-1 with TRBJ2-1; 7 bases match TRBD1. V lost 0 bases to trimming and J lost 9 bases; unmatched junction nucleotides: 9. Germline V gene lookup returns CDR1 SGHRS and CDR2 YFSETQ. The CDR3 loop spans 15 amino acids. The CDR3: CASSLGRQGASEQFF. In nucleotides, the CDR3 is TGCGCCAGCAGCTTGGGGCGACAGGGAGCGAGTGAGCAGTTCTTC.

The V gene is TRBV19, the J gene TRBJ1-2; no clear D. Germline CDR1 is LNHDA and CDR2 is SQIVND (reference sequence). V was clipped by 5 bases and J by 4 bases, with 20 bases between them. The CDR3 extends over 16 amino acids. CDR3 sequence (DNA): TGTGCCAGTAGTTACGGCGGATACGCCGCGTCCTATGGCTACACCTTC. Amino acids: CASSYGGYAASYGYTF.

The rearrangement links TRBV4-2 to TRBJ2-7; D ambiguous. The CDR3 consists of 15 residues. From germline, CDR1 is LGHNA and CDR2 YNFKEQ. Trimming removed 1 base from V and 2 bases from J, with 12 bases in between. Here the CDR3 reads CASSQAPSLPYEQYF. CDR3 DNA sequence: TGTGCCAGCAGCCAAGCACCCTCTTTGCCCTACGAGCAGTACTTC.

The chain carries TRBV4-2 and TRBJ2-3; no firm D call. The germline V and J ends were trimmed by 0 bases and 3 bases, with 19 bases remaining between them. Germline V gene sequence: CDR1 LGHNA, CDR2 YNFKEQ. The CDR3 spans 18 residues. In DNA, the CDR3 is TGTGCCAGCAGCCAAGAATTTCAAAGGGTCGGTTTGACAGATACGCAGTATTTT. It specifies CASSQEFQRVGLTDTQYF.

The CDR3 here is CASSYSGGSYEQYF. As DNA, the CDR3 is TGTGCCAGCAGTTACTCCGGCGGCTCCTACGAGCAGTACTTC. The chain is built from TRBV6-5 and TRBJ2-7; D gene ambiguous. This CDR3 comprises 14 residues. Germline values: CDR1 MNHEY, CDR2 SVGAGI. The germline V and J ends were trimmed by 0 bases and 0 bases, with 6 bases remaining between them.

The chain recombines TRBV27 with TRBJ2-3; TRBD2 might be the D (5 bases). The CDR3 contains 14 residues. Per the germline V gene, CDR1 is MNHEY and CDR2 is SMNVEV (reference sequence). Trimming stripped 3 bases from V and 2 bases from J, with 9 bases between. DNA of the CDR3: TGTGCCAGCAGTTTGTCAGCGGACACAGATACGCAGTATTTT. Protein product: CASSLSADTDTQYF.

In DNA form, the CDR3 reads TGCGCCAGCAGTGGACCAGAATTCACAGATACGCAGTATTTT. Translated: CASSGPEFTDTQYF. The J gene is TRBJ2-3, the V gene TRBV5-1; no reliable D call. The CDR3 has 14 residues. V shed 5 bases and J shed 2 bases, with 12 bases lying between them. CDR1 is SGHRS and CDR2 is YFSETQ in the germline V gene.

The CDR3 DNA is TGCGCCAGCAGACGTGGCCCCTATGGCTACACCTTC. Translated, it gives CASRRGPYGYTF. J is TRBJ1-2 and V is TRBV10-2; D is uncertain. The CDR3 has 12 residues. V shed 6 bases and J shed 4 bases, with 9 bases lying between them. Germline CDR1 and CDR2: WSHSY and SAAADI.

This clone occurred once. CDR3 in amino acids: CASSLVSGGLSSGANVLTF. The CDR3 nucleotides read TGTGCCAGCAGCTTGGTAAGCGGGGGGCTAAGCTCTGGGGCCAACGTCCTGACTTTC. The chain carries TRBV5-6 and TRBJ2-6; 9 bases fit TRBD2. The CDR3 totals 19 residues. Germline CDR1 SGHDT, CDR2 YYEEEE. Germline trimming cut 0 bases from V and 0 bases from J; bases unmatched to any gene: 7.

The V and J genes are TRBV6-5 and TRBJ1-5; TRBD1 is a possible D gene (5 bases). The germline V gene has CDR1 MNHEY and CDR2 SVGAGI. The CDR3 covers 12 residues. The CDR3 bases are TGTGTCACCGGGGCCCGGGGTCAGCCCCAGCATTTT. Translated, it gives CVTGARGQPQHF.